This entry is about one T cell receptor beta chain. This record belongs to a study of blood T cell repertoires in COVID-19. The CDR3 is 15 residues long. V lost 4 bases, J lost 6 bases, and 9 bases stayed unmatched. Per germline, CDR1 GTSNPN and CDR2 SVGIG (reference sequence). As originally analysed: By means of reference gene primer amplification, nucleated cell counts were estimated. TCRdb's copy holds only in-frame clones and misses some; the assay was immunoSEQ multiplex PCR. Clone size and V and J calls were adopted from that table, with D and trimming inferred from the DNA. The sample has fewer than 300,000 clones; more than 75% are singletons.

The rearrangement uses TRBV30 and TRBJ1-6; 7 bases fit TRBD1. The sequence was collected from a man between 50 and 59 years old with COVID-19, enrolled during active disease. The sequenced sample was peripheral blood. CDR3 protein: CAWTYPGTVNSPLHF. CDR3 nucleotides: TGTGCCTGGACCTACCCCGGGACAGTTAATTCACCCCTCCACTTT.